This T cell receptor beta chain was observed in a study of monozygotic twins with inflammatory bowel disease. TCR libraries each used approximately 4,000 ng of total RNA. Template switching incorporated UMIs with a 6-nucleotide sample barcode. From the 5' RACE reads, TCRdb lists one entry per CDR3 protein and no DNA. This sample's table reports roughly 150,000 distinct CDR3 sequences. The germline V gene encodes CDR1 SGHRS and CDR2 YFSETQ. The CDR3 contains 13 residues. The chain recombines TRBV5-1 with TRBJ2-7. The source of this sequence is a human donor with ulcerative colitis or Crohn's disease, or a healthy co-twin of an affected twin (not recorded which). Sequencing was carried out using blood. The CDR3 spells CASSLVMDGEQYF.